The rows below give T cell receptor beta chains drawn from one sample of a study of early T cells in non-severe SARS-CoV-2 infection. TCRdb re-called the 5' RACE reads with MiXCR, one entry per CDR3 protein. In the table there are tens of thousands of distinct CDR3 sequences, about an eighth of which are singletons. The sample was whole blood. These receptors were taken from an adult who was a healthcare worker with PCR-confirmed SARS-CoV-2 infection or an uninfected control (not recorded which). Each CDR3 is given with its conserved first and last residue. A D gene is named only where the DNA matches it firmly. A clone size is listed for some rows: how often the clone was seen (once, few, many), or a class if it is expanded.

D: NA
J: TRBJ1-1
size: NA
V: TRBV12-3/TRBV12-4
length: 13
DNA: TGTGCCAGCAGACCACAACTGGATTCTAAAGCTTTCTTT
CDR3: CASRPQLDSKAFF

D: NA
J: TRBJ2-1
size: NA
V: TRBV6-2/TRBV6-3
length: 14
DNA: TGTGCCAGCAGTTACGCGAGCTCCTACAATGAGCAGTTCTTC
CDR3: CASSYASSYNEQFF

D: NA
J: TRBJ2-2
size: few
V: TRBV24-1
length: 13
DNA: TGTGCCCCTTGGGGAACCAACACCGGGGAGCTGTTTTTT
CDR3: CAPWGTNTGELFF

D: NA
J: TRBJ2-2
size: NA
V: TRBV7-9
length: 15
DNA: TGTGCCAGCAGGACCCCGGGACGGAACACCGGGGAGCTGTTTTTT
CDR3: CASRTPGRNTGELFF

D: TRBD2
J: TRBJ2-7
size: NA
V: TRBV29-1
length: 14
DNA: TGCAGCGTTGAAGGGCTAGCGGGAGTTTACGAGCAGTACTTC
CDR3: CSVEGLAGVYEQYF

D: TRBD2
J: TRBJ2-1
size: many
V: TRBV20-1
length: 16
DNA: TGCAGTGCTAGAGATCGGGCTAGCGGCTCCTACAATGAGCAGTTCTTC
CDR3: CSARDRASGSYNEQFF

D: NA
J: TRBJ2-5
size: few
V: TRBV18
length: 14
DNA: TGTGCCAGCTCACCTGGAGCGATCCAAGAGACCCAGTACTTC
CDR3: CASSPGAIQETQYF

D: NA
J: TRBJ1-1
size: NA
V: TRBV18
length: 11
DNA: TGTGCCAGCTCACCTGACAGTGAAGCTTTCTTT
CDR3: CASSPDSEAFF

D: NA
J: TRBJ2-7
size: many
V: TRBV7-6
length: 14
DNA: TGTGCCAGCAGCGCCGGGAGCCTCGCCTACGAGCAGTACTTC
CDR3: CASSAGSLAYEQYF

D: NA
J: TRBJ2-7
size: few
V: TRBV20-1
length: 12
DNA: TGCAGTGCTAGGGATACAGGGACCGAGCAGTACTTC
CDR3: CSARDTGTEQYF

D: TRBD1
J: TRBJ2-3
size: few
V: TRBV11-2
length: 16
DNA: TGTGCCAGCAGCTTAGGTGTCAGGGGGAGCACAGATACGCAGTATTTT
CDR3: CASSLGVRGSTDTQYF

D: TRBD2
J: TRBJ2-1
size: few
V: TRBV7-6
length: 18
DNA: TGTGCCAGCAGCTTAACCTTTAAGACTAGCGGGAGTGACAATGAGCAGTTCTTC
CDR3: CASSLTFKTSGSDNEQFF

D: NA
J: TRBJ2-1
size: many
V: TRBV3-1
length: 14
DNA: TGTGCCAGCAGCTGGGGGAGAGGGGACAATGAGCAGTTCTTC
CDR3: CASSWGRGDNEQFF

D: TRBD2
J: TRBJ2-1
size: NA
V: TRBV6-2/TRBV6-3
length: 16
DNA: TGTGCCAGCAGTTACCATCTAGCGGGAGGGGTCAATGAGCAGTTCTTC
CDR3: CASSYHLAGGVNEQFF

D: NA
J: TRBJ2-1
size: NA
V: TRBV9
length: 16
DNA: TGTGCCAGCAGCGTACAGCTCGAAAGCTCCTACAATGAGCAGTTCTTC
CDR3: CASSVQLESSYNEQFF

D: NA
J: TRBJ2-4
size: NA
V: TRBV6-6
length: 14
DNA: TGTGCCAGCAGTAACCGGGACCCCGGTGACATTCAGTACTTC
CDR3: CASSNRDPGDIQYF

D: TRBD2
J: TRBJ2-7
size: NA
V: TRBV14
length: 15
DNA: TGTGCCAGCAGCCAAGATCTAGCGGGAGCGGACGAGCAGTACTTC
CDR3: CASSQDLAGADEQYF

D: NA
J: TRBJ2-1
size: NA
V: TRBV5-1
length: 14
DNA: TGCGCCAGCAGCTTGGGGCAGGGGTCCAATGAGCAGTTCTTC
CDR3: CASSLGQGSNEQFF